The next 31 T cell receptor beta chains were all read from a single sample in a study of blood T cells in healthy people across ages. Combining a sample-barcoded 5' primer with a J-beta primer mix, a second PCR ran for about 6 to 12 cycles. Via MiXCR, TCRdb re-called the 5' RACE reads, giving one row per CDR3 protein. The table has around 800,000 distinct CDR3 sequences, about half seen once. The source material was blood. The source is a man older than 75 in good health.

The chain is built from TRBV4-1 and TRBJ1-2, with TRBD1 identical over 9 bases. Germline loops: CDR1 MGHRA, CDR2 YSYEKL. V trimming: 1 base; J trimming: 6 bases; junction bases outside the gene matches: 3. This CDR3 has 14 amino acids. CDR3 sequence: CASSQAGTGNGYTF. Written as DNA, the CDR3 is TGCGCCAGCAGCCAAGCCGGGACAGGGAATGGCTACACCTTC.

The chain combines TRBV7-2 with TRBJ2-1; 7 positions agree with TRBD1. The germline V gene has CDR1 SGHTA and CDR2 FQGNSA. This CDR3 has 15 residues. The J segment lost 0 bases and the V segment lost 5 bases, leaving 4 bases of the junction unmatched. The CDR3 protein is CASSPGQDSYNEQFF. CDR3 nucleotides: TGTGCCAGCAGCCCCGGACAGGACTCCTACAATGAGCAGTTCTTC.

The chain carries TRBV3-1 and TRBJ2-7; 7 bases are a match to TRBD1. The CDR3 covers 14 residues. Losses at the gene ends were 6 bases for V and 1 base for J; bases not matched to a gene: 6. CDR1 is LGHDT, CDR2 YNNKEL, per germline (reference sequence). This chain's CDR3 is CASSIYRGSYEQYF. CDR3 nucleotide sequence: TGTGCCAGCAGTATTTACAGGGGATCCTACGAGCAGTACTTC.

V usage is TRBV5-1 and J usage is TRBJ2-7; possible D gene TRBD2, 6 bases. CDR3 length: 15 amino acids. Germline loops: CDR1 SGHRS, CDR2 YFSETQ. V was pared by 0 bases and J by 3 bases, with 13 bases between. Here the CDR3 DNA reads TGCGCCAGCAGCTTGGCCCGGGGGTCCTACTACGAGCAGTACTTC. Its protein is CASSLARGSYYEQYF.

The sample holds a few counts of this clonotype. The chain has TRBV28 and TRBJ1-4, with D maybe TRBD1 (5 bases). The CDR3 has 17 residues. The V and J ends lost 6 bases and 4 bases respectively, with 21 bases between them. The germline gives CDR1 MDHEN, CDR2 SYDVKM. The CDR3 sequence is CASSPSGEPYDNEKLFF. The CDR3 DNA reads TGTGCCAGCAGCCCCTCGGGGGAGCCTTATGATAATGAAAAACTGTTTTTT.

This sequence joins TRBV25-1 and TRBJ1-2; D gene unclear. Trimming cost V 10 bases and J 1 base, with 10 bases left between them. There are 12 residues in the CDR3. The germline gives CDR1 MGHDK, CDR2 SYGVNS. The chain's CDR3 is CATTKGNYGYTF. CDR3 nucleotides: TGTGCCACCACAAAGGGTAACTATGGCTACACCTTC.

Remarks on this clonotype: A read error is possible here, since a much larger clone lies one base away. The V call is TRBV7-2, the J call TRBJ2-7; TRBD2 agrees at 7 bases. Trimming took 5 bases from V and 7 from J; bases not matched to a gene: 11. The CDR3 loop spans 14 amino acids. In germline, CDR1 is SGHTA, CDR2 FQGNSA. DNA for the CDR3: TGTGCCAGCAGCGGGAGGGCCGGGGAGAATGAGCAGTACTTC. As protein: CASSGRAGENEQYF.

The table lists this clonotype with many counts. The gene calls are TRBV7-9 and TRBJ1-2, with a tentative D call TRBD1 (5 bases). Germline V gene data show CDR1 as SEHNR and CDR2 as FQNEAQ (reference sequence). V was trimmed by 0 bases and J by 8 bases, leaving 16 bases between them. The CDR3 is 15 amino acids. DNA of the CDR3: TGTGCCAGCAGCTTAGCGACAGAAGCATTAACAGGCTACACCTTC. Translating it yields CASSLATEALTGYTF. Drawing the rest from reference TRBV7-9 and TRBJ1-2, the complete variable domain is DTGVSQNPRHKITKRGQNVTFRCDPISEHNRLYWYRQTLGQGPEFLTYFQNEAQLEKSRLLSDRFSAERPKGSFSTLEIQRTEQGDSAMYLCASSLATEALTGYTFGSGTRLTVV.

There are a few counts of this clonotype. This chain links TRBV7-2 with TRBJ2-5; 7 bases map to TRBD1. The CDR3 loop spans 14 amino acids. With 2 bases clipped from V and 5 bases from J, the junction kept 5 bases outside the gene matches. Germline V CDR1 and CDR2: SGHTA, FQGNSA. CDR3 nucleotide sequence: TGTGCCAGCAGCTTAAAACAGGGGATGGAGACCCAGTACTTC. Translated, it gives CASSLKQGMETQYF.

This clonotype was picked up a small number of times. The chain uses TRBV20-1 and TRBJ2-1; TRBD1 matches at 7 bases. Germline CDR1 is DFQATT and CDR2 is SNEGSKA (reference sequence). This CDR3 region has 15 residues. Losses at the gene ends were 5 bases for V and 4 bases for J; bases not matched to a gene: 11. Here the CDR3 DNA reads TGCAGTGCTGAGGGGTGGGACAGTTTTTACAATGAGCAGTTCTTC. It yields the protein CSAEGWDSFYNEQFF.

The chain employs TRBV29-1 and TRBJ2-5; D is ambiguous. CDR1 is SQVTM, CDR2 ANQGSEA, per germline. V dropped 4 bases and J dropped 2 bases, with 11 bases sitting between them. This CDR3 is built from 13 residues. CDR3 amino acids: CSVGPDGQETQYF. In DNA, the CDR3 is TGCAGCGTTGGTCCCGACGGTCAAGAGACCCAGTACTTC.

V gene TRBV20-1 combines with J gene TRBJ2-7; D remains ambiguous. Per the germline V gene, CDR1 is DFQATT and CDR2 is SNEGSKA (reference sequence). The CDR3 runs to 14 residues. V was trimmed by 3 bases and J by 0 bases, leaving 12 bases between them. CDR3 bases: TGCAGTGCTAGGGAGAGTCCTAGCTCCTACGAGCAGTACTTC. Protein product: CSARESPSSYEQYF.

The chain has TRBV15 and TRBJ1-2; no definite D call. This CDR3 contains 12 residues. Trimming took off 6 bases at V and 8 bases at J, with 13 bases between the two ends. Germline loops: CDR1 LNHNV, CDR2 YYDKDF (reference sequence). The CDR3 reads CATSWGSGGYTF. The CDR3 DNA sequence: TGTGCCACCAGTTGGGGTTCGGGAGGCTACACCTTC.

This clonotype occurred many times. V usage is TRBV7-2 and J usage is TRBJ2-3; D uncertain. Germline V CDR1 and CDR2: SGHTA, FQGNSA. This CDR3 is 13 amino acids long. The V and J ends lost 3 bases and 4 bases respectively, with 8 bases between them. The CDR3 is CASSFFMSDTQYF. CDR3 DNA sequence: TGTGCCAGCAGCTTTTTTATGTCAGATACGCAGTATTTT.

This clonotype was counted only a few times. CDR3 nucleotides: TGTGCCACCTCTTCTGGGCAAGACAATCAGCCCCAGCATTTT. Residues: CATSSGQDNQPQHF. The chain uses TRBV24-1 and TRBJ1-5; D unresolved. Germline lookup yields CDR1 KGHDR and CDR2 SFDVKD. This CDR3 is built from 14 residues. V gave up 9 bases and J gave up 3 bases, with 14 bases separating them.

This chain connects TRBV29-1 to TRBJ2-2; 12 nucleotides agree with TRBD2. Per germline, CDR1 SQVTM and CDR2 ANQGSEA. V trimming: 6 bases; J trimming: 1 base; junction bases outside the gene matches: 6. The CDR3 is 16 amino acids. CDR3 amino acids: CSVGGLAGRNTGELFF. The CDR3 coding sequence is TGCAGCGTGGGTGGACTAGCGGGACGGAACACCGGGGAGCTGTTTTTT.

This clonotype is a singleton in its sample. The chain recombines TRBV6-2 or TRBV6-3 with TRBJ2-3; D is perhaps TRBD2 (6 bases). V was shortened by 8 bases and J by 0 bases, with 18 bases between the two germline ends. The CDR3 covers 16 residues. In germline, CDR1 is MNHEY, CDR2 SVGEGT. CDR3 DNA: TGTGCCAGCCTAAGGTCGGGAGAGTGGAGCACAGATACGCAGTATTTT. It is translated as CASLRSGEWSTDTQYF.

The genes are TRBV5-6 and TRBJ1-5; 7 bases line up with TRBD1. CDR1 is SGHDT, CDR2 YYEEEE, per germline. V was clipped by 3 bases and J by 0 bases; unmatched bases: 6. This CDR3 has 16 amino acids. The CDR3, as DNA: TGTGCCAGCAGCTGGGGACAGTATCTTAGCAATCAGCCCCAGCATTTT. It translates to CASSWGQYLSNQPQHF.

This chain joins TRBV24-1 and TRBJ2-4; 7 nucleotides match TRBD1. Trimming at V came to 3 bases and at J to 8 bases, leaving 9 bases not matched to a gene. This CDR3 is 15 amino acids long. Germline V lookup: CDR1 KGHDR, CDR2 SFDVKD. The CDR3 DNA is TGTGCCACCAGTGATAGGAAGGGGGCGCGTGACATTCAGTACTTC. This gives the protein CATSDRKGARDIQYF.

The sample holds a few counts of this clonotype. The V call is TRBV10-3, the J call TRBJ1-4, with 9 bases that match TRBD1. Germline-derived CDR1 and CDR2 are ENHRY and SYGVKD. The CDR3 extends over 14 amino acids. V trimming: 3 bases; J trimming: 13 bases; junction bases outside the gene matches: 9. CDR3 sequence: CAISESGTGSGLFF. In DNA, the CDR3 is TGTGCCATCAGTGAATCCGGGACAGGGAGCGGACTGTTTTTT.

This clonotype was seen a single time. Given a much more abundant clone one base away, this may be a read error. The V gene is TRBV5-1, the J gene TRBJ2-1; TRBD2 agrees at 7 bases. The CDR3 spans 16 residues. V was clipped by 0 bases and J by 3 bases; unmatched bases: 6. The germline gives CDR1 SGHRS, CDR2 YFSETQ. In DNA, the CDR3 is TGCGCCAGCAGCTTGGATATTAGCGGGCGCTACAATGAGCAGTTCTTC. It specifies CASSLDISGRYNEQFF.

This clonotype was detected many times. For the CDR3, the DNA is TGCAGCGTTGAAGGACTGAGGATCCAAGGGGATACGCAGTATTTT. Protein product: CSVEGLRIQGDTQYF. This chain links TRBV29-1 with TRBJ2-3, with D unresolved. CDR3 length: 15 residues. V was clipped by 1 base and J by 6 bases, with 17 bases between them. Germline V lookup: CDR1 SQVTM, CDR2 ANQGSEA.

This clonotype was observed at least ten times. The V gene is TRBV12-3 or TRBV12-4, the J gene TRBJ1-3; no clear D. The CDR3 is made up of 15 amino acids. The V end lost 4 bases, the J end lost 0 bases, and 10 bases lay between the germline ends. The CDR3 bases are TGTGCCAGCAGTTACCGACGCCACTCTGGAAACACCATATATTTT. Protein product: CASSYRRHSGNTIYF.

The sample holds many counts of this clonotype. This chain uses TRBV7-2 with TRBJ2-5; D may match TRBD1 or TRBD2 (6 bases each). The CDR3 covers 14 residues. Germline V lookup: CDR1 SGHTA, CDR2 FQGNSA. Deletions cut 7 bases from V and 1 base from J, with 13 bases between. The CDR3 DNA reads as TGTGCCAGCACCCGAGGGGGGTTCCAAGAGACCCAGTACTTC. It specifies CASTRGGFQETQYF.

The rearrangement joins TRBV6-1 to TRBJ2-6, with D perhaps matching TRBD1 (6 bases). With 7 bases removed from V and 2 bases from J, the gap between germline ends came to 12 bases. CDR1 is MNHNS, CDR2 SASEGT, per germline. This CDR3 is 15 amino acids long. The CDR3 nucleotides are TGTGCCAGCATCCAGGGGTTGGCTGGGGCCAACGTCCTGACTTTC. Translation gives CASIQGLAGANVLTF.

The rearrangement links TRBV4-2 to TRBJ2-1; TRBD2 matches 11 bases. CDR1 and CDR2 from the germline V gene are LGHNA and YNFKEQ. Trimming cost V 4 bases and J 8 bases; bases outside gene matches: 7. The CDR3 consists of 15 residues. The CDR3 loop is CASSLTSGRQDEQFF. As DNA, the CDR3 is TGTGCCAGCAGCCTCACTAGCGGGAGACAGGATGAGCAGTTCTTC.

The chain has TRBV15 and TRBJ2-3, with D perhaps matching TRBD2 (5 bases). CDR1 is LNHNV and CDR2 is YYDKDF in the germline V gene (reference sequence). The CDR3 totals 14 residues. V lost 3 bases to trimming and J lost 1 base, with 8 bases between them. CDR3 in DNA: TGTGCCACCAGCAGGGACTTCCGCACAGATACGCAGTATTTT. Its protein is CATSRDFRTDTQYF.

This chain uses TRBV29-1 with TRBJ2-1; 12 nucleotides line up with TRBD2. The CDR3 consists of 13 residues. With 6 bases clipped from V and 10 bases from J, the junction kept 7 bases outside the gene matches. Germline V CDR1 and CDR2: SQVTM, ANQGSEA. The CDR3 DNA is TGCAGCGTACCCCGGACTAGCGGGATCGAGCAGTTCTTC. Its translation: CSVPRTSGIEQFF.

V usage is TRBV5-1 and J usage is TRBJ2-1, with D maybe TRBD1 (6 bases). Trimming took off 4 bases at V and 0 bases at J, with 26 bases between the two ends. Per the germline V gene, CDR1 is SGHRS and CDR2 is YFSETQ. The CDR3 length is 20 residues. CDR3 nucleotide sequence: TGCGCCAGCAGCCGCTACGTAACTAACGACGGGACAAGCTCCTACAATGAGCAGTTCTTC. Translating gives CASSRYVTNDGTSSYNEQFF. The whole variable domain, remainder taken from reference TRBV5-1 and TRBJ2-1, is KAGVTQTPRYLIKTRGQQVTLSCSPISGHRSVSWYQQTPGQGLQFLFEYFSETQRNKGNFPGRFSGRQFSNSRSEMNVSTLELGDSALYLCASSRYVTNDGTSSYNEQFFGPGTRLTVL.

The CDR3 here is CASSEPRLAGVDRQFF. Written as DNA, the CDR3 is TGCGCCAGCAGTGAGCCGAGACTAGCGGGAGTAGATCGGCAGTTCTTC. The chain carries TRBV10-2 and TRBJ2-1; 12 bases line up with TRBD2. CDR3 length: 16 amino acids. Germline V gene lookup returns CDR1 WSHSY and CDR2 SAAADI. V gave up 2 bases and J gave up 12 bases; unmatched junction bases: 11.

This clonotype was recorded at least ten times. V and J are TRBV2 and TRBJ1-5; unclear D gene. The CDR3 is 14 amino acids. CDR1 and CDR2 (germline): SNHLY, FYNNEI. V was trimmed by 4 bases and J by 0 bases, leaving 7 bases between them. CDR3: CASSGVNSNQPQHF. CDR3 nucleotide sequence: TGTGCCAGCAGTGGGGTAAATAGCAATCAGCCCCAGCATTTT.